This T cell receptor (beta chain) was sequenced in a study of blood T cell repertoires in COVID-19. Study details: Acute and convalescent COVID-19 samples came from the United States, Italy and Spain.

The germline V gene has CDR1 LNHDA and CDR2 SQIVND (reference sequence). The CDR3 spans 15 residues. V lost 4 bases to trimming and J lost 1 base, with 11 bases between them. Cohorts were assigned according to the clinical history that participants reported. Original analysis: The assay estimated nucleated cells by amplifying reference gene primers. Some clones are missing from TCRdb's copy, which holds only in-frame ones; the method was immunoSEQ multiplex PCR. V and J calls and clone size are those listed in that table; D and trimming were worked out from the DNA. This repertoire shows fewer than 350,000 clones, roughly 85% found once; its top ten account for roughly 2.5%.

This clonotype was sampled from a woman aged 45-65 years who had recovered from COVID-19. J is TRBJ1-5 and V is TRBV19; D remains ambiguous. The sample consisted of PBMCs or T cells enriched from blood (not recorded which). The chain's CDR3 is CASSTVAESNQPQHF. CDR3 DNA sequence: TGTGCCAGTAGTACAGTGGCCGAAAGCAATCAGCCCCAGCATTTT.